This T cell receptor beta chain was found in a study of EBV T-cell therapy then PD-1 blockade in nasopharyngeal carcinoma (dated by TCRdb to the early 2020s). The treatment or condition label, as the study defines it: AdE1-LMPpoly-expanded autologous EBV-specific T-cell therapy followed by anti-PD-1 nivolumab. Comment on this clone: What antigen it recognizes has not been identified. No qualities accompany the bases; no much larger clone lies one base away.

The Qiagen DNeasy Kit was used to extract genomic DNA from the sorted cells. Deep sequencing of the TCR beta chain was done on the immunoSEQ platform. As for the original processing: The immunoSEQ Analyzer software was used to analyze the repertoire data. TCRdb mirrors the immuneACCESS table, restricted to in-frame sequences. Some clones are absent from its copies; in checked studies, under half trace to an unresolved V gene, and the reason for the others is unknown. V and J calls and clone size are as listed in that table; D and trimming were resolved from the DNA. This sample holds roughly 17,000 clones; approximately 88% were observed only once. The top ten clones comprise roughly 27% of the sample. The germline V gene provides CDR1 SGDLS and CDR2 YYNGEE. V gives up 5 bases and J gives up 6 bases, and the segment between their germline ends measures 23 bases. Measured from the cysteine to the phenylalanine, the CDR3 is 16 residues long. Only the CDR3 DNA is retained, 48 bases long and in frame from the first base.

Rearrangement joined TRBV9 to TRBJ1-2, and possibly TRBD1, on 5 matching bases. The origin of this receptor is a man between 40 and 49 years old with nasopharyngeal carcinoma. Specimen: CD8+ T cells from blood, collected at day 0 from a patient whose treatment included autologous EBV-specific T cells and nivolumab. The CDR3 region has the sequence CASSLPKLGTFDGYTF. The DNA sequence is given as TGTGCCAGCAGTCTACCCAAACTCGGGACTTTTGATGGCTACACCTTC.